Listed here are 13 T cell receptor beta chains from one sample, sequenced in a study of cytomegalovirus exposure and HLA in healthy donors. Researchers ran the PCR with 60 Vbeta and 13 Jbeta primers. Only in-frame clones appear in the TCRdb table, and some are missing; sequencing was by immunoSEQ multiplex PCR. The repertoire holds about 190,000 clones, 65% to 85% seen once, with approximately 3.9% in the top ten. Sequences were obtained from PBMCs. Receptor source: a man aged 50 to 60 in good health and CMV-seronegative.

The chain combines TRBV7-2 with TRBJ2-7; D is ambiguous. The CDR3 consists of 12 residues. V lost 2 bases, J lost 5 bases, and 7 bases lay in between. Germline V gene sequence: CDR1 SGHTA, CDR2 FQGNSA. The CDR3 spells CASSLRADEQYF. The CDR3 region has the DNA TGTGCCAGCAGCTTAAGAGCCGACGAGCAGTACTTC.

This clone was recorded a few times. The limits of the CDR3 on the DNA are not certain, so only TCRdb's listed CDR3 is given. V is TRBV12-2 and J is TRBJ1-6; TRBD1 is the table's D call and was not checked against the DNA. TRBV12-2 is shown as a pseudogene. The CDR3 numbers 15 amino acids, ends counted. The CDR3: CASRLWGTGNSPLHF.

Note on this clone: Germline is not matched at one junction end, which may reflect a read error. The chain recombines TRBV4-3 with TRBJ1-2; D unresolved. Germline V gene data show CDR1 as LGHNA and CDR2 as YSLEER. The CDR3 totals 15 residues. CDR3 bases: TGCGCCAGCAGCCAAGATTCGGATTCGAGGTATGGCTGCACCTTC. Translated, it gives CASSQDSDSRYGCTF.

The chain combines TRBV4-1 with TRBJ2-3; 9 bases line up with TRBD2. This CDR3 contains 15 residues. CDR1 and CDR2 from the germline V gene are MGHRA and YSYEKL. The ends lost 4 bases at V and 2 bases at J; junction bases unmatched: 4. The CDR3 DNA sequence: TGCGCCAGCAGCCCGGTAGCGGGGGCCACAGATACGCAGTATTTT. Amino acids: CASSPVAGATDTQYF.

The chain carries TRBV9 and TRBJ1-2; 9 bases are shared with TRBD1. This CDR3 region has 16 residues. The germline V gene encodes CDR1 SGDLS and CDR2 YYNGEE. Trimming removed 4 bases from V and 2 bases from J; junction bases left unmatched: 9. CDR3 DNA sequence: TGTGCCAGCAGCATCGACGACAGGGGGACCAACTATGGCTACACCTTC. Translated: CASSIDDRGTNYGYTF.

V is TRBV5-1 and J is TRBJ1-2, with D unresolved. V was shortened by 1 base and J by 2 bases, with 9 bases between the two germline ends. This CDR3 has 14 amino acids. Germline V gene data show CDR1 as SGHRS and CDR2 as YFSETQ. The CDR3 DNA is TGCGCCAGCAGCTTGACCGGGAACAACTATGGCTACACCTTC. Translating it yields CASSLTGNNYGYTF.

V usage is TRBV29-1 and J usage is TRBJ1-4; 9 bases are shared with TRBD1. The CDR3 loop spans 12 amino acids. From germline, CDR1 is SQVTM and CDR2 ANQGSEA. V dropped 6 bases and J dropped 5; count of bases not matched to a gene: 1. The CDR3 here is CSVDRGNEKLFF. The CDR3 nucleotides read TGCAGCGTGGACAGGGGAAATGAAAAACTGTTTTTT.

The chain couples TRBV19 to TRBJ2-7, with D perhaps TRBD1 (5 bases). The CDR3 runs to 14 residues. CDR1 is LNHDA, CDR2 SQIVND, per germline (reference sequence). The V end lost 0 bases, the J end lost 7 bases, and 13 bases lay between the germline ends. CDR3 DNA: TGTGCCAGTAGTATAGACGCAGGGCTGGAGGAGCAGTACTTC. This sequence encodes CASSIDAGLEEQYF.

The V gene is TRBV4-3, the J gene TRBJ2-2; the match to TRBD2 covers 12 bases. CDR3 length: 20 residues. Germline-derived CDR1 and CDR2 are LGHNA and YSLEER. After removal of 0 bases from V and 0 bases from J, the junction contained 8 bases not matched to a gene. In nucleotides, the CDR3 is TGCGCCAGCAGCCAAGATAGTCTAGCGGGGGGGTACGCGAACACCGGGGAGCTGTTTTTT. Protein product: CASSQDSLAGGYANTGELFF.

This chain uses TRBV2 with TRBJ1-2; no clear D gene. Trimming took 4 bases from V and 4 from J, leaving 10 bases between them. Per germline, CDR1 SNHLY and CDR2 FYNNEI. This CDR3 has 13 residues. The chain's CDR3 is CASSAKRSYGYTF. The CDR3 nucleotides are TGTGCCAGCAGTGCGAAGAGGTCCTATGGCTACACCTTC.

Turning to this clone: Other DNA sequences within the sample encode an identical CDR3. The chain couples TRBV30 to TRBJ1-1; a possible D gene is TRBD1 (5 bases). Germline V gene lookup returns CDR1 GTSNPN and CDR2 SVGIG (reference sequence). V lost 0 bases, J lost 6 bases, and 5 bases lay in between. This CDR3 contains 11 residues. The CDR3 DNA reads as TGTGCCTGGAGTGTACAGGCTGAAGCTTTCTTT. This codes for CAWSVQAEAFF.

This rearrangement joins TRBV27 to TRBJ1-2; a weak D match, TRBD1 (6 bases). This CDR3 comprises 13 residues. The V gene's germline CDR1 is MNHEY and CDR2 SMNVEV (reference sequence). V lost 3 bases and J lost 2, with 7 bases in between. The CDR3 region is CASSFTGNYGYTF. CDR3 DNA: TGTGCCAGCAGTTTTACAGGGAACTATGGCTACACCTTC.

The chain recombines TRBV6-1 with TRBJ2-1; TRBD1 matches 8 bases. The CDR3 covers 15 residues. V trimming: 5 bases; J trimming: 5 bases; junction bases outside the gene matches: 8. Germline assignment: CDR1 MNHNS and CDR2 SASEGT. The CDR3 protein is CASSPSGTGNNEQFF. The CDR3 DNA reads TGTGCCAGCAGTCCTTCCGGGACAGGTAACAATGAGCAGTTCTTC.